The clone carrying this TCR beta chain came up once. The entry originates in a study of OX40 agonist ivuxolimab in advanced cancers. Germline values: CDR1 SGHTA, CDR2 FQGTGA. CDR3 length equals 15 residues. J gave up 2 bases and V 4 bases, and 5 bases lay outside the gene matches. Profiling relied on immunoSEQ multiplex PCR, and the TCRdb table lists in-frame clones only, not all of them. The sample has tens of thousands of clones; roughly 85% are singletons. The sample consisted of CD4+ or CD8+ T cells sorted from blood, taken in a trial of the OX40 agonist ivuxolimab. The sequence was obtained from an adult with an advanced solid tumor such as melanoma, head and neck, liver or kidney cancer. The chain carries TRBV7-3 and TRBJ2-3, with 8 nucleotides matching TRBD2. In DNA, the CDR3 is TGTGCCAGCAGCTCGGGGGGGCGGCTCACAGATACGCAGTATTTT. Translation gives CASSSGGRLTDTQYF.